The next 3 T cell receptor beta chains were all read from a single sample in a study of T cell repertoires in cytomegalovirus infection. TCRdb fed the reads into MiXCR, producing one record per CDR3 protein. The data contain 600,000 to 800,000 distinct CDR3 sequences, roughly 24% of them singletons. Sequencing input: CD8+ T cells from PBMCs. The receptors shown here come from a human donor in good health (CMV status not recorded). Some clones in this sample may be carry-over from other donors' samples.

This chain joins TRBV24-1 and TRBJ2-2; 12 bases are shared with TRBD1. The CDR3 contains 19 residues. The germline V gene encodes CDR1 KGHDR and CDR2 SFDVKD. Unmatched junction bases numbered 7, after V lost 1 base and J lost 2 bases. The CDR3, as DNA: TGTGCCACCAGTGATTTCCCGGGACAGGGGGCTTCTAACACCGGGGAGCTGTTTTTT. Its translation: CATSDFPGQGASNTGELFF.

This chain uses TRBV29-1 with TRBJ1-2, with unresolved D. Looked up from germline, CDR1 is SQVTM and CDR2 is ANQGSEA. V was clipped by 3 bases and J by 3 bases, with 14 bases between them. CDR3 size: 14 residues. The CDR3 region has the DNA TGCAGCGTTGACCTTATGGGAGCCGACTATGGCTACACCTTC. It encodes CSVDLMGADYGYTF.

CDR3 amino acids: CASSISRRWGYEQYF. CDR3 DNA sequence: TGTGCCAGTAGTATATCGCGGAGGTGGGGTTACGAGCAGTACTTC. This chain joins TRBV19 and TRBJ2-7, with D tentatively TRBD2 (5 bases). The germline gives CDR1 LNHDA, CDR2 SQIVND (reference sequence). This CDR3 has 15 residues. Trimming stripped 2 bases from V and 4 bases from J, with 15 bases between.